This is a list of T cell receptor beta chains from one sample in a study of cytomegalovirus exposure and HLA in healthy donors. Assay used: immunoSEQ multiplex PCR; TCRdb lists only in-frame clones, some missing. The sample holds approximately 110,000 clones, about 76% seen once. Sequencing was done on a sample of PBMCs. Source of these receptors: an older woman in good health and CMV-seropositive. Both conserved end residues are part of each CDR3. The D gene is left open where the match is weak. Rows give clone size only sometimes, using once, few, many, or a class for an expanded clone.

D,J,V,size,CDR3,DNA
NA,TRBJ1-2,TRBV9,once,CASSATQGSYGYTF,TGTGCCAGCAGCGCGACGCAGGGGAGCTATGGCTACACCTTC
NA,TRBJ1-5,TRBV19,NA,CASSIRDTNQPQHF,TGTGCCAGTAGTATCCGGGACACTAATCAGCCCCAGCATTTT
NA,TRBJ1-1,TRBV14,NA,CASSQWAREDTEAFF,TGTGCCAGCTCCCAGTGGGCGCGGGAAGACACTGAAGCTTTCTTT
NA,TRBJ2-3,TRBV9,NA,CASSVNPQGTDTQYF,TGTGCCAGCAGCGTAAACCCCCAGGGCACAGATACGCAGTATTTT
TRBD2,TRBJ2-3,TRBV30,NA,CAWSVKAGGFVGTDTQYF,TGTGCCTGGAGTGTAAAAGCGGGAGGGTTTGTGGGCACAGATACGCAGTATTTT
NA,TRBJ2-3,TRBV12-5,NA,CASGLWAWDTQYF,TGTGCTAGTGGTTTGTGGGCATGGGATACGCAGTATTTT
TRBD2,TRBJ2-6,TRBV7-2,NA,CASSPTGGGANVLTF,TGTGCCAGCAGCCCTACGGGGGGTGGGGCCAACGTCCTGACTTTC
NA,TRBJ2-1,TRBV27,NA,CASSLLAGIYNEQFF,TGTGCCAGCAGTTTATTGGCGGGGATATACAATGAGCAGTTCTTC
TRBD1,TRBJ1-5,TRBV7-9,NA,CASSRTGGNQPQHF,TGTGCCAGCAGCCGGACAGGGGGCAATCAGCCCCAGCATTTT
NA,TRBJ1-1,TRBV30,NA,CAPRGGPNTEAFF,TGTGCCCCGAGGGGGGGCCCGAACACTGAAGCTTTCTTT
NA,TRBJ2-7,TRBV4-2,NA,CASSQVGTTPREQYF,TGTGCCAGCAGCCAAGTAGGGACAACCCCTCGGGAGCAGTACTTC
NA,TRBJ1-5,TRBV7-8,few,CASSFSGGNQPQHF,TGTGCCAGCAGCTTTTCAGGGGGCAATCAGCCCCAGCATTTT
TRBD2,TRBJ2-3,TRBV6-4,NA,CASSQTSGPTDTQYF,TGTGCCAGCAGCCAGACTAGCGGTCCTACAGATACGCAGTATTTT
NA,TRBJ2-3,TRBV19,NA,CASSIGPRGSDTQYF,TGTGCCAGTAGTATCGGCCCAAGAGGGTCAGATACGCAGTATTTT
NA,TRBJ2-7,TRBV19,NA,CASRGWMAQGPGEQYF,TGTGCCAGTAGAGGGTGGATGGCTCAGGGCCCCGGGGAGCAGTACTTC
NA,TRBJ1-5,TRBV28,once,CASSLLSQPQHF,TGTGCCAGCAGTTTACTGTCCCAGCCCCAGCATTTT
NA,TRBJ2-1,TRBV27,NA,CASSPGTNYNEQFF,TGTGCCAGCAGTCCCGGGACAAATTACAATGAGCAGTTCTTC
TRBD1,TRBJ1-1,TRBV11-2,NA,CASSLRQGMNTEAFF,TGTGCCAGCAGCCTCCGACAGGGTATGAACACTGAAGCTTTCTTT
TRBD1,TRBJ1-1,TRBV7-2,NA,CASSLAGDRAEAFF,TGTGCCAGCAGCTTAGCGGGGGACAGGGCTGAAGCTTTCTTT
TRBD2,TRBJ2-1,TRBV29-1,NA,CSVEGLAGAGYEQFF,TGCAGCGTCGAGGGTCTAGCGGGGGCCGGATATGAGCAGTTCTTC
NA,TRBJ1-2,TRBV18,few,CASSLWQDYGYTF,TGTGCCAGCTCATTGTGGCAGGACTATGGCTACACCTTC
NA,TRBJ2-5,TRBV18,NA,CASSHREVEVETQYF,TGTGCCAGCTCACACAGGGAAGTGGAGGTAGAGACCCAGTACTTC
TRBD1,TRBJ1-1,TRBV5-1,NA,CASTPGRTGHTEAFF,TGCGCCAGCACCCCCGGGCGGACAGGGCACACTGAAGCTTTCTTT
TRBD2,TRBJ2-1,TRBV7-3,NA,CASSQTGGVREQFF,TGTGCCAGCAGCCAAACGGGGGGGGTCCGAGAGCAGTTCTTC
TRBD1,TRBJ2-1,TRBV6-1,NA,CASSDFTGTGTHEQFF,TGTGCCAGCAGTGACTTCACCGGGACAGGGACCCATGAGCAGTTCTTC
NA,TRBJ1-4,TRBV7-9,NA,CASSLAAGTVAKLFF,TGTGCCAGCAGCTTAGCAGCGGGTACCGTGGCAAAACTGTTTTTT
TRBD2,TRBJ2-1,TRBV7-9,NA,CALTLVAGGPSYNEQFF,TGTGCCCTTACCCTGGTAGCGGGAGGTCCCTCCTACAATGAGCAGTTCTTC
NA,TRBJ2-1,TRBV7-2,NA,CASSLRLVPYNEQFF,TGTGCCAGCAGCCTAAGACTAGTACCCTACAATGAGCAGTTCTTC
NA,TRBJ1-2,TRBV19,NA,CASKRDGDRGYTF,TGTGCCAGTAAGCGGGACGGCGATAGGGGCTACACCTTC
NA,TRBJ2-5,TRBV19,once,CASSTSTSERETQYF,TGTGCCAGTAGCACCTCGACTAGTGAACGAGAGACCCAGTACTTC
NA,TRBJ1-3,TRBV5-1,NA,CASSGTYGNTIYF,TGCGCCAGCAGCGGGACATACGGAAACACCATATATTTT
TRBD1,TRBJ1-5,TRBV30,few,CAWATGSRNQPQHF,TGTGCCTGGGCGACAGGGAGTCGCAATCAGCCCCAGCATTTT
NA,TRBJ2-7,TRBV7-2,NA,CASSFAPVSGYEQYF,TGTGCCAGCAGTTTCGCCCCAGTATCAGGCTACGAGCAGTACTTC
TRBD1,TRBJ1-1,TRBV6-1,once,CASQGQVGTEAFF,TGTGCCAGCCAGGGACAGGTTGGCACTGAAGCTTTCTTT
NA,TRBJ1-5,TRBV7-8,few,CASSLGWGRSNQPQHF,TGTGCCAGCAGCTTAGGATGGGGGCGCAGCAATCAGCCCCAGCATTTT
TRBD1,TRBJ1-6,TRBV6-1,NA,CASRGTGGHNSPLHF,TGTGCCAGCAGGGGTACAGGGGGTCATAATTCACCCCTCCACTTT
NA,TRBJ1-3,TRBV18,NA,CASSPNTPRTVSGNTIYF,TGTGCCAGCTCACCAAATACCCCAAGGACAGTTTCTGGAAACACCATATATTTT
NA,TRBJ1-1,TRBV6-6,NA,CASRPRGNTEAFF,TGTGCCAGCAGACCCCGGGGAAACACTGAAGCTTTCTTT
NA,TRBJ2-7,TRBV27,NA,CASSFQWPYEQYF,TGTGCCAGCAGTTTCCAGTGGCCCTACGAGCAGTACTTC
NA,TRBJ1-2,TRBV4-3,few,CASSGGGQPGGGYTF,TGCGCCAGCAGCGGGGGAGGGCAGCCCGGAGGTGGCTACACCTTC
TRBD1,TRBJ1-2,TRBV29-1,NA,CSVTTGTGSYGYTF,TGCAGCGTTACTACCGGGACAGGGAGCTATGGCTACACCTTC
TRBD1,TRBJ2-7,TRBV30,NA,CAWTRGKNYEQYF,TGTGCCTGGACCAGGGGGAAAAACTACGAGCAGTACTTC
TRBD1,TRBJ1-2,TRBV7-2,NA,CASSLGGTVPYRGGYTF,TGTGCCAGCAGCTTAGGGGGGACAGTTCCTTACCGGGGGGGCTACACCTTC
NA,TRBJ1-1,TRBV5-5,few,CASSFYTGNTEAFF,TGTGCCAGCAGCTTTTACACGGGGAACACTGAAGCTTTCTTT
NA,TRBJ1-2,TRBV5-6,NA,CASSLGGLYGYTF,TGTGCCAGCAGCTTAGGCGGACTTTATGGCTACACCTTC
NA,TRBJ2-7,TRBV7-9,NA,CASSSTATYEQYF,TGTGCCAGCAGCTCGACAGCAACCTACGAGCAGTACTTC
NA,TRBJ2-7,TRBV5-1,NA,CASSLLGGSSYEQYF,TGCGCCAGCAGCTTGCTTGGGGGGAGCTCCTACGAGCAGTACTTC
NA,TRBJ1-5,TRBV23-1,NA,CASSQNPNGIHSNQPQHF,TGCGCCAGCAGTCAAAACCCAAACGGGATTCATAGCAATCAGCCCCAGCATTTT
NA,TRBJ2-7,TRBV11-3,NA,CASSVRGASSYEQYF,TGTGCCAGCAGCGTACGGGGGGCCAGCTCCTACGAGCAGTACTTC
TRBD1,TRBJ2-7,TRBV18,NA,CASSPPGTGLYQQYF,TGTGCCAGCTCACCCCCAGGGACAGGGCTCTACCAGCAGTACTTC
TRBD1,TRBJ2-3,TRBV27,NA,CASRIRGRGDAITDTQYF,TGTGCCAGCAGGATCAGGGGGCGCGGGGACGCCATCACAGATACGCAGTATTTT
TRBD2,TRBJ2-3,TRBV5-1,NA,CASSLKVPGLASPPSGTDTQYF,TGCGCCAGCAGCTTGAAGGTTCCGGGACTAGCAAGCCCCCCCTCTGGCACAGATACGCAGTATTTT
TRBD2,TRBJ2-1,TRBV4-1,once,CASSQLAGGSYNEQFF,TGCGCCAGCAGCCAGTTAGCGGGAGGATCTTACAATGAGCAGTTCTTC
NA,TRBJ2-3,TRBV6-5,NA,CASSLQGFADTQYF,TGTGCCAGCAGTTTACAGGGTTTTGCAGATACGCAGTATTTT
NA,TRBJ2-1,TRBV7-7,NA,CASSFVQGSENEQFF,TGTGCTAGCAGCTTCGTCCAGGGGTCAGAGAATGAGCAGTTCTTC
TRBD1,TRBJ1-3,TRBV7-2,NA,CASSGRTGSGNTIYF,TGTGCCAGCAGCGGACGGACAGGGTCTGGAAACACCATATATTTT
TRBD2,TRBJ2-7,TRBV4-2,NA,CASSRGGDSYEQYF,TGTGCCAGCAGCCGGGGGGGGGACTCCTACGAGCAGTACTTC
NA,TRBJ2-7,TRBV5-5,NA,CASSPSYEQYF,TGTGCCAGCAGCCCGTCCTACGAGCAGTACTTC
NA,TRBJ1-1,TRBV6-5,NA,CASSYSGQGWNTEAFF,TGTGCCAGCAGTTACTCAGGGCAGGGGTGGAACACTGAAGCTTTCTTT